The next 31 T cell receptor beta chains were all read from a single sample in a study of blood T cells in healthy people across ages. Primed by a sample-barcoded 5' primer and a J-beta primer mix, a second PCR proceeded for 7 to 11 cycles. TCRdb called the 5' RACE reads again in MiXCR, with one record for every CDR3 protein. Of about 1,400,000 distinct CDR3 sequences listed, around 59% were seen once; the top ten hold over 5.5%. Sequencing was carried out using blood. These receptors all stem from a man aged 18 to 30 in good health.

The count of this clonotype is one. The gene calls are TRBV21-1 and TRBJ2-5. The better agreement between TRBJ2-7 and the DNA end casts doubt on the J call. TRBV21-1 counts as a pseudogene. CDR3 size: 13 residues. The CDR3 sequence is CASSKGGTGEQYF. CDR3 DNA: TGTGCCAGCAGCAAAGGGGGTACTGGCGAGCAGTACTTC.

The V gene is TRBV5-1, the J gene TRBJ2-7; tentative D call: TRBD1 (5 bases). The CDR3 has 13 residues. Trimming removed 3 bases at V and 7 bases at J, with 14 bases between. Per the germline V gene, CDR1 is SGHRS and CDR2 is YFSETQ. The CDR3 reads CASSYNPGNEQYF. CDR3 coding DNA: TGCGCCAGCAGCTACAACCCAGGGAATGAGCAGTACTTC.

The chain links TRBV20-1 to TRBJ2-4; 10 bases line up with TRBD1. The CDR3 runs 13 residues. Germline V CDR1 and CDR2: DFQATT, SNEGSKA (reference sequence). The V segment lost 7 bases and the J segment 1 base; nucleotides outside the gene matches: 1. Here the CDR3 reads CSGQGAAKNIQYF. CDR3 sequence (DNA): TGCAGTGGACAGGGGGCTGCCAAAAACATTCAGTACTTC.

V gene TRBV5-1 combines with J gene TRBJ2-1; 7 positions agree with TRBD2. The germline gives CDR1 SGHRS, CDR2 YFSETQ. The CDR3 length is 16 residues. With 4 bases clipped from V and 3 bases from J, the junction kept 10 bases outside the gene matches. DNA for the CDR3: TGCGCCAGCAGCCATTGGACGGGAGGAGGCTACAATGAGCAGTTCTTC. The encoded protein is CASSHWTGGGYNEQFF.

The chain recombines TRBV11-2 with TRBJ2-5; 9 bases match TRBD2. This CDR3 has 19 amino acids. CDR1 is SGHAT and CDR2 is FQNNGV in the germline V gene. Germline trimming cut 1 base from V and 5 bases from J; bases unmatched to any gene: 17. CDR3 amino acids: CASSLGVGLAGRQWETQYF. The CDR3 DNA sequence: TGTGCCAGCAGCTTAGGGGTAGGGCTAGCGGGGCGGCAATGGGAGACCCAGTACTTC.

The chain carries TRBV20-1 and TRBJ2-1, with D perhaps given as TRBD1 or TRBD2 (6 bases each). Germline V gene data show CDR1 as DFQATT and CDR2 as SNEGSKA (reference sequence). The CDR3 is 16 residues long. V was trimmed by 0 bases and J by 1 base, leaving 13 bases between them. CDR3 in amino acids: CSARDRGQGSYNEQFF. The CDR3 DNA follows: TGCAGTGCTAGAGATCGGGGGCAGGGATCCTACAATGAGCAGTTCTTC.

Remarks on this clonotype: This may stem from a read error, because a much larger clone lies one nucleotide away. V gene TRBV2 combines with J gene TRBJ1-2; perhaps TRBD1 as D (5 bases). Germline CDR1 reads SNHLY; CDR2 reads FYNNEI. V shed 8 bases and J shed 8 bases, with 30 bases lying between them. This CDR3 has 17 amino acids. This CDR3 reads CASDRDQHIPDGRGYTF. The CDR3 bases are TGTGCCAGCGACCGGGACCAACATATACCCGATGGTCGCGGCTACACCTTC.

This chain joins TRBV7-2 and TRBJ2-5, with 9 positions matching TRBD2. The CDR3 spans 17 residues. Trimming at V came to 2 bases and at J to 1 base, leaving 8 bases not matched to a gene. Germline V lookup: CDR1 SGHTA, CDR2 FQGNSA. The CDR3: CASSLLLGGGAQETQYF. The CDR3 bases are TGTGCCAGCAGCTTACTTTTAGGCGGGGGGGCCCAAGAGACCCAGTACTTC.

The chain uses TRBV20-1 and TRBJ2-1; TRBD2 matches 8 bases. The CDR3 sequence is 15 residues long. Germline V lookup: CDR1 DFQATT, CDR2 SNEGSKA (reference sequence). V gave up 6 bases and J gave up 4 bases; unmatched junction bases: 11. CDR3 bases: TGCAGTGCAAGAAAAGCCGGGGGGGCTTACAATGAGCAGTTCTTC. It codes for CSARKAGGAYNEQFF.

This sequence joins TRBV6-6 and TRBJ2-1; no clear D. Per germline, CDR1 MNHNY and CDR2 SVGAGI (reference sequence). CDR3 length: 13 amino acids. Trimming took 6 bases from V and 8 from J, leaving 14 bases between them. Here the CDR3 DNA reads TGTGCCAGCAGCGTGTGGGGTTCCGATGAGCAGTTCTTC. It translates to CASSVWGSDEQFF.

This sequence joins TRBV12-5 and TRBJ2-1, with 9 bases fitting TRBD2. The V segment lost 7 bases and the J segment 7 bases; nucleotides outside the gene matches: 23. The germline CDR1 and CDR2 sequences are LGHNT and FRNRAP. The CDR3 is 19 residues long. CDR3 in amino acids: CASAPRRGGPSGLGNEQFF. The CDR3 DNA reads as TGTGCTAGTGCCCCTAGGCGGGGGGGTCCTAGCGGCCTGGGGAATGAGCAGTTCTTC.

This clonotype was found a few times. V gene TRBV6-5 combines with J gene TRBJ2-7; no definite D call. The CDR3 is 12 amino acids. Germline CDR1 reads MNHEY; CDR2 reads SVGAGI. Trimming took off 7 bases at V and 9 bases at J, with 16 bases between the two ends. CDR3 DNA sequence: TGTGCCAGCACGTCCCTCTACGCAGGGCAGTACTTC. It specifies CASTSLYAGQYF.

The chain couples TRBV18 to TRBJ2-7; 8 positions match TRBD1. This CDR3 contains 15 residues. From germline, CDR1 is KGHSH and CDR2 LQKENI. V dropped 0 bases and J dropped 3; count of bases not matched to a gene: 4. This CDR3 is CASSPPRQGYYEQYF. CDR3 bases: TGTGCCAGCTCACCACCGAGACAGGGGTACTACGAGCAGTACTTC.

The chain combines TRBV7-2 with TRBJ2-7; D is undetermined. This CDR3 has 12 residues. With 5 bases removed from V and 0 bases from J, the gap between germline ends came to 5 bases. Per germline, CDR1 SGHTA and CDR2 FQGNSA. The CDR3 sequence is CASSHRSYEQYF. CDR3 DNA sequence: TGTGCCAGCAGCCACCGCTCCTACGAGCAGTACTTC.

The chain employs TRBV4-2 and TRBJ2-1; the D is unclear. The V end was cut by 0 bases, the J end by 10 bases, with 4 bases between. The CDR3 is made up of 11 amino acids. Looked up from germline, CDR1 is LGHNA and CDR2 is YNFKEQ. CDR3 region: CASSQDGEQFF. The CDR3, as DNA: TGTGCCAGCAGCCAAGATGGGGAGCAGTTCTTC.

This clonotype has only one observation. The V gene is TRBV9, the J gene TRBJ2-3; D possibly corresponds to TRBD2 (6 bases). The germline V and J ends were trimmed by 0 bases and 11 bases, with 19 bases remaining between them. CDR1 and CDR2 (germline): SGDLS, YYNGEE. The CDR3 is made up of 15 amino acids. The CDR3 spells CASSVAFGGSRLQYF. The CDR3 coding sequence is TGTGCCAGCAGCGTAGCTTTTGGGGGGAGCCGATTGCAGTATTTT.

The chain is built from TRBV29-1 and TRBJ2-5; no clear D. Germline CDR1 and CDR2: SQVTM and ANQGSEA. Trimming stripped 3 bases from V and 1 base from J, with 12 bases between. The CDR3 has 14 residues. The CDR3 sequence: CSVDILGSQETQYF. CDR3 DNA sequence: TGCAGCGTTGATATTCTAGGCAGCCAAGAGACCCAGTACTTC. Based on the CDR3 plus reference TRBV29-1 and TRBJ2-5, the full variable domain is SAVISQKPSRDICQRGTSLTIQCQVDSQVTMMFWYRQQPGQSLTLIATANQGSEATYESGFVIDKFPISRPNLTFSTLTVSNMSPEDSSIYLCSVDILGSQETQYFGPGTRLLVL.

V and J are TRBV7-9 and TRBJ2-7; 7 nucleotides match TRBD1. CDR3 length: 14 amino acids. Germline loops: CDR1 SEHNR, CDR2 FQNEAQ (reference sequence). Trimming cost V 5 bases and J 2 bases; bases outside gene matches: 6. CDR3 bases: TGTGCCAGCAGCCTACAGGGGCGGCCCTACGAGCAGTACTTC. Amino acid sequence: CASSLQGRPYEQYF. Full variable domain (outside the CDR3, taken from reference TRBV7-9 and TRBJ2-7): DTGVSQNPRHKITKRGQNVTFRCDPISEHNRLYWYRQTLGQGPEFLTYFQNEAQLEKSRLLSDRFSAERPKGSFSTLEIQRTEQGDSAMYLCASSLQGRPYEQYFGPGTRLTVT.

This clonotype was detected a few times. The chain combines TRBV6-6 with TRBJ1-1, with no clear D. V lost 0 bases and J lost 4, with 6 bases in between. Germline CDR1 MNHNY, CDR2 SVGAGI (reference sequence). The CDR3 covers 13 residues. DNA of the CDR3: TGTGCCAGCAGTTACTCGCGAGGCACTGAAGCTTTCTTT. Residues: CASSYSRGTEAFF.

V gene TRBV15 combines with J gene TRBJ2-3; the D gene is possibly TRBD1 (6 bases). CDR1 is LNHNV and CDR2 is YYDKDF in the germline V gene (reference sequence). CDR3 size: 17 residues. V lost 5 bases, J lost 6 bases, and 24 bases lay in between. CDR3 residues: CATSGYRARAGWDTQYF. The CDR3 DNA is TGTGCCACCAGCGGGTACAGGGCACGAGCCGGGTGGGATACGCAGTATTTT.

V and J are TRBV29-1 and TRBJ2-3; 7 bases line up with TRBD1. Germline lookup yields CDR1 SQVTM and CDR2 ANQGSEA. CDR3 length equals 13 residues. Trimming cost V 6 bases and J 1 base; bases outside gene matches: 4. CDR3 region: CSVDGQGTDTQYF. CDR3 in DNA: TGCAGCGTCGATGGACAGGGCACAGATACGCAGTATTTT.

The CDR3 region has the DNA TGTGCCAGCAGCCAAGGGGACAGCCCAAGCACAGATACGCAGTATTTT. This encodes CASSQGDSPSTDTQYF. V gene TRBV11-2 combines with J gene TRBJ2-3, with 7 bases fitting TRBD1. The trim removed 5 bases at V and 0 bases at J, leaving 8 bases unmatched. This CDR3 region has 16 residues. Looked up from germline, CDR1 is SGHAT and CDR2 is FQNNGV.

V and J are TRBV5-1 and TRBJ1-2; D perhaps matches TRBD1 (5 bases). Germline values: CDR1 SGHRS, CDR2 YFSETQ. Trimming took off 1 base at V and 8 bases at J, with 12 bases between the two ends. The CDR3 spans 13 residues. For the CDR3, the DNA is TGCGCCAGCAGCTTGAACGACAGAACCGGCTACACCTTC. Residues: CASSLNDRTGYTF. Full variable domain (rest looked up from reference TRBV5-1 and TRBJ1-2): KAGVTQTPRYLIKTRGQQVTLSCSPISGHRSVSWYQQTPGQGLQFLFEYFSETQRNKGNFPGRFSGRQFSNSRSEMNVSTLELGDSALYLCASSLNDRTGYTFGSGTRLTVV.

V usage is TRBV15 and J usage is TRBJ1-2; a weak D match, TRBD1 (5 bases). This CDR3 spans 15 amino acids. Trimming removed 0 bases at V and 4 bases at J, with 12 bases between. In germline, CDR1 is LNHNV, CDR2 YYDKDF (reference sequence). The CDR3 loop reads CATSRDLGGIYGYTF. CDR3 nucleotide sequence: TGTGCCACCAGCAGAGATTTGGGGGGGATCTATGGCTACACCTTC.

This clonotype was observed a handful of times. This chain uses TRBV12-3 or TRBV12-4 with TRBJ1-1; D remains ambiguous. V lost 5 bases to trimming and J lost 3 bases, with 13 bases between them. This CDR3 spans 14 amino acids. The DNA of the CDR3 is TGTGCCAGCAGTACCGGGTCAAGGGACACTGAAGCTTTCTTT. As protein: CASSTGSRDTEAFF.

This clonotype was seen many times. J is TRBJ2-1 and V is TRBV7-9; 11 bases are a match to TRBD2. CDR1 is SEHNR and CDR2 is FQNEAQ in the germline V gene (reference sequence). Unmatched junction bases numbered 6, after V lost 1 base and J lost 7 bases. CDR3 length: 16 amino acids. The CDR3 coding sequence is TGTGCCAGCAGCTTAGATCGCCTAGCGGGAGGTAATGAGCAGTTCTTC. Translated: CASSLDRLAGGNEQFF.

The chain recombines TRBV12-3 or TRBV12-4 with TRBJ2-3; tentative D call: TRBD2 (6 bases). V lost 5 bases and J lost 13, with 22 bases in between. This CDR3 comprises 14 residues. The CDR3 loop reads CASSPRDSIKREYF. The DNA for the CDR3 is TGTGCCAGCAGTCCCCGGGACTCGATCAAAAGGGAGTATTTT.

This clonotype occurred a few times. The chain employs TRBV2 and TRBJ2-1; the D gene could be TRBD1 or TRBD2 (6 bases each). Trimming removed 8 bases at V and 4 bases at J, with 15 bases between. This CDR3 comprises 14 residues. The germline V gene has CDR1 SNHLY and CDR2 FYNNEI. The CDR3 DNA reads TGTGCCAGCCCCCCGGGGGCTTCTTACAATGAGCAGTTCTTC. It yields the protein CASPPGASYNEQFF.

This chain joins TRBV20-1 and TRBJ1-5, with D possibly being TRBD1 (5 bases). Trimming pared 0 bases from V and 1 base from J, leaving 13 bases between. CDR3 length: 16 residues. Germline assignment: CDR1 DFQATT and CDR2 SNEGSKA (reference sequence). CDR3 loop: CSARDEEGPSNQPQHF. The CDR3 DNA follows: TGCAGTGCTAGAGATGAAGAGGGGCCCAGCAATCAGCCCCAGCATTTT.

The chain joins TRBV7-9 to TRBJ1-5; TRBD1 is a possible D gene (5 bases). In germline, CDR1 is SEHNR, CDR2 FQNEAQ (reference sequence). The CDR3 has 14 amino acids. The V end lost 4 bases, the J end lost 4 bases, and 11 bases lay between the germline ends. Here the CDR3 reads CASSSDTINQPQHF. In nucleotides, the CDR3 is TGTGCCAGCAGCTCGGACACAATTAATCAGCCCCAGCATTTT. Supplemented by reference TRBV7-9 and TRBJ1-5, the full variable domain reads DTGVSQNPRHKITKRGQNVTFRCDPISEHNRLYWYRQTLGQGPEFLTYFQNEAQLEKSRLLSDRFSAERPKGSFSTLEIQRTEQGDSAMYLCASSSDTINQPQHFGDGTRLSIL.

A few counts support this clonotype. The V call is TRBV5-1, the J call TRBJ2-5, with 8 bases that match TRBD1. Germline loops: CDR1 SGHRS, CDR2 YFSETQ. The V and J ends lost 3 bases and 11 bases, in that order; junction bases with no gene match: 15. CDR3 length equals 15 residues. The CDR3: CASSSGQVLGNEQYF. The DNA for the CDR3 is TGCGCCAGCAGCTCGGGACAGGTCTTAGGGAATGAGCAGTACTTC.